A selection of T cell receptor beta chains follows, all from one sample in a study of T-cell memory formation after mild COVID-19. Each CDR3 protein is one row after TCRdb ran MiXCR on the 5' RACE reads. This table has hundreds of thousands of distinct CDR3 sequences, approximately 15% appearing once. Sequencing input: PBMCs or a T cell subset sorted from them (not recorded which). These receptors all come from a man between 18 and 35 years old who had mild COVID-19 (a few samples of this study predate the infection). Cell type and time point are not known. CDR3s include the opening cysteine and the closing phenylalanine or tryptophan. The order of the fields is CDR3 DNA, CDR3 protein, V gene, clone size, D gene, J gene. The D gene is left open where the match is weak. Only part of the rows carry a size: once, few, many, or a class if the clone is expanded.

CDR3nt: TGTGCCAGCAGTGTAAGCGGGGTGGGAGATACGCAGTATTTT
CDR3aa: CASSVSGVGDTQYF
v_gene: TRBV2
abundance: many
d_gene: TRBD2
j_gene: TRBJ2-3

CDR3nt: TGTGCCAGCAGTTACACGGTCGGGACTCTCCAGACCGGGGAGCTGTTTTTT
CDR3aa: CASSYTVGTLQTGELFF
v_gene: TRBV6-2/TRBV6-3
abundance: few
d_gene: -
j_gene: TRBJ2-2

CDR3nt: TGTGCCAGCAGCCAGGGGGACAGGGGGCTGGTTAACTATGGCTACACCTTC
CDR3aa: CASSQGDRGLVNYGYTF
v_gene: TRBV4-2
abundance: once
d_gene: TRBD1
j_gene: TRBJ1-2

CDR3nt: TGCGCCAGCAGCTTGACAGGGGATGGAGAGACCCAGTACTTC
CDR3aa: CASSLTGDGETQYF
v_gene: TRBV5-1
abundance: -
d_gene: TRBD1
j_gene: TRBJ2-5

CDR3nt: TGTGCCAGCAAAAAGGGTACGACCGGGGAGCTGTTTTTT
CDR3aa: CASKKGTTGELFF
v_gene: TRBV2
abundance: -
d_gene: -
j_gene: TRBJ2-2

CDR3nt: TGTGCCAGCAGTTACGACTCGGGGCCGAACACTGAAGCTTTCTTT
CDR3aa: CASSYDSGPNTEAFF
v_gene: TRBV6-2/TRBV6-3
abundance: -
d_gene: -
j_gene: TRBJ1-1

CDR3nt: TGTGCCAGCAGTCCCCGGGACACTCGCTACGAGCAGTACTTC
CDR3aa: CASSPRDTRYEQYF
v_gene: TRBV6-5
abundance: once
d_gene: -
j_gene: TRBJ2-7

CDR3nt: TGCAGCGTTGACGGTATAGCGGGGAGTTTATACAATGAGCAGTTCTTC
CDR3aa: CSVDGIAGSLYNEQFF
v_gene: TRBV29-1
abundance: few
d_gene: TRBD2
j_gene: TRBJ2-1

CDR3nt: TGTGCCAGCAGCATAGTCCCCACTGAAGCTTTCTTT
CDR3aa: CASSIVPTEAFF
v_gene: TRBV7-9
abundance: -
d_gene: -
j_gene: TRBJ1-1

CDR3nt: TGTGCCAGCAGTTACTCGTTAGAGGGTTCCGGGGCCAACGTCCTGACTTTC
CDR3aa: CASSYSLEGSGANVLTF
v_gene: TRBV6-5
abundance: few
d_gene: -
j_gene: TRBJ2-6

CDR3nt: TGTGCCTGGAGTGTAAAGGGACCGGCAACCAAAAACATTCAGTACTTC
CDR3aa: CAWSVKGPATKNIQYF
v_gene: TRBV30
abundance: few
d_gene: -
j_gene: TRBJ2-4

CDR3nt: TGTGCCTGGAGCCTCGGGTACGAGCAGTACTTC
CDR3aa: CAWSLGYEQYF
v_gene: TRBV30
abundance: few
d_gene: -
j_gene: TRBJ2-7

CDR3nt: TGCGCCAGCAGTGAGCGGGGGGGCCCCTACAATGAGCAGTTCTTC
CDR3aa: CASSERGGPYNEQFF
v_gene: TRBV10-1
abundance: few
d_gene: TRBD2
j_gene: TRBJ2-1

CDR3nt: TGTGCCAGCAGCTTACAGGGGAGTTCACCCCTCCACTTT
CDR3aa: CASSLQGSSPLHF
v_gene: TRBV11-2
abundance: -
d_gene: -
j_gene: TRBJ1-6

CDR3nt: TGTGCCAGCAGCTACGGACAGGGCGGGGACACTGAAGCTTTCTTT
CDR3aa: CASSYGQGGDTEAFF
v_gene: TRBV7-6
abundance: few
d_gene: TRBD1
j_gene: TRBJ1-1

CDR3nt: TGTGCCAGCAGTTCCCTGGAGGACAGGGCTGACAATGAGCAGTTCTTC
CDR3aa: CASSSLEDRADNEQFF
v_gene: TRBV25-1
abundance: -
d_gene: TRBD1
j_gene: TRBJ2-1

CDR3nt: TGTGCCAGCAGCTTAACTTCAGGCAGTACTGAAGCTTTCTTT
CDR3aa: CASSLTSGSTEAFF
v_gene: TRBV7-3
abundance: few
d_gene: -
j_gene: TRBJ1-1

CDR3nt: TGTGCCACCAGCAGTGATGGTCCCGAGCAGTACTTC
CDR3aa: CATSSDGPEQYF
v_gene: TRBV15
abundance: -
d_gene: -
j_gene: TRBJ2-7

CDR3nt: TGTGCCAGCAAACTCCGCAGGAACACTGAAGCTTTCTTT
CDR3aa: CASKLRRNTEAFF
v_gene: TRBV6-5
abundance: few
d_gene: -
j_gene: TRBJ1-1

CDR3nt: TGCGCCAGCAGCTTGCGGGGGTCTGGTAATGAAGCTTTCTTT
CDR3aa: CASSLRGSGNEAFF
v_gene: TRBV5-1
abundance: -
d_gene: -
j_gene: TRBJ1-1

CDR3nt: TGCGCCAGCAGCCAAGACGCGGGGGTAGGTCAGCCCCAGCATTTT
CDR3aa: CASSQDAGVGQPQHF
v_gene: TRBV4-1
abundance: -
d_gene: -
j_gene: TRBJ1-5

CDR3nt: TGTGCCAGCAGTCCGGGACTAGCGGGGGGGCATTACAATGAGCAGTTCTTC
CDR3aa: CASSPGLAGGHYNEQFF
v_gene: TRBV6-2/TRBV6-3
abundance: -
d_gene: TRBD2
j_gene: TRBJ2-1

CDR3nt: TGTGCCAGCAGCCCGACTATCAGCGGGGGTGTGGAGACCCAGTACTTC
CDR3aa: CASSPTISGGVETQYF
v_gene: TRBV11-2
abundance: -
d_gene: TRBD2
j_gene: TRBJ2-5

CDR3nt: TGCAGTGCACAGGCCCCGACAGGGCCTATGAGCTACACCTTC
CDR3aa: CSAQAPTGPMSYTF
v_gene: TRBV20-1
abundance: few
d_gene: TRBD1
j_gene: TRBJ1-2

CDR3nt: TGTGCCAGCAGCAAAGTGGGGTTGGCGGGGGACTCCTACGAGCAGTACTTC
CDR3aa: CASSKVGLAGDSYEQYF
v_gene: TRBV21-1
abundance: -
d_gene: -
j_gene: TRBJ2-7

CDR3nt: TGTGCCAGCTCACCCCAGGCCACAGATACGCAGTATTTT
CDR3aa: CASSPQATDTQYF
v_gene: TRBV18
abundance: few
d_gene: -
j_gene: TRBJ2-3

CDR3nt: TGCGCCAGCAGCCAAGTAGGGCAGCTTGGAAACACCATATATTTT
CDR3aa: CASSQVGQLGNTIYF
v_gene: TRBV4-3
abundance: -
d_gene: -
j_gene: TRBJ1-3

CDR3nt: TGCGCCAGCAGCCAAGAGTGGGGTCTGGGGGTGGCAGATACGCAGTATTTT
CDR3aa: CASSQEWGLGVADTQYF
v_gene: TRBV4-3
abundance: -
d_gene: -
j_gene: TRBJ2-3

CDR3nt: TGCAGTGCTACCCCTGGTGACAGGGGGTTCTATGGCTACACCTTC
CDR3aa: CSATPGDRGFYGYTF
v_gene: TRBV20-1
abundance: few
d_gene: TRBD1
j_gene: TRBJ1-2

CDR3nt: TGCAGTGCTCGGACAGGGGCTCCTTACAATGAGCAGTTCTTC
CDR3aa: CSARTGAPYNEQFF
v_gene: TRBV20-1
abundance: -
d_gene: TRBD1
j_gene: TRBJ2-1

CDR3nt: TGCGCCAGCAGCCAAGATAAAGCGGGGGGGCCGCGAGAGACCCAGTACTTC
CDR3aa: CASSQDKAGGPRETQYF
v_gene: TRBV4-3
abundance: few
d_gene: TRBD2
j_gene: TRBJ2-5

CDR3nt: TGTGCCAGCTTAACAGGGTTAGAGGAGCAGTACTTC
CDR3aa: CASLTGLEEQYF
v_gene: TRBV11-2
abundance: few
d_gene: -
j_gene: TRBJ2-7

CDR3nt: TGCGACAGCAGCCAAGGTGGGACAGGGGAGCAGCCCCAGCATTTT
CDR3aa: CDSSQGGTGEQPQHF
v_gene: TRBV4-1
abundance: -
d_gene: TRBD1
j_gene: TRBJ1-5

CDR3nt: TGTGCCAGTAGTAAGACAGGAGGTGGCTATGAGCAGTTCTTC
CDR3aa: CASSKTGGGYEQFF
v_gene: TRBV19
abundance: -
d_gene: -
j_gene: TRBJ2-1

CDR3nt: TGTGCCAGCAGCTTAGATTCGGCTGAAGCTTTCTTT
CDR3aa: CASSLDSAEAFF
v_gene: TRBV7-8
abundance: many
d_gene: -
j_gene: TRBJ1-1

CDR3nt: TGCGCCAGCAGCCAAGCGGCGAGGCAGCACACAGATACGCAGTATTTT
CDR3aa: CASSQAARQHTDTQYF
v_gene: TRBV4-1
abundance: few
d_gene: -
j_gene: TRBJ2-3

CDR3nt: TGCAGTGAGATGACAGTGAACACTGAAGCTTTCTTT
CDR3aa: CSEMTVNTEAFF
v_gene: TRBV29-1
abundance: few
d_gene: -
j_gene: TRBJ1-1

CDR3nt: TGTGCCAGCAGCTTACAGGGGATTGCTGCTGAAGCTTTCTTT
CDR3aa: CASSLQGIAAEAFF
v_gene: TRBV13
abundance: -
d_gene: -
j_gene: TRBJ1-1

CDR3nt: TGTGCCAGCAGCTTCGATCCTTACGAGCAGTACTTC
CDR3aa: CASSFDPYEQYF
v_gene: TRBV7-9
abundance: -
d_gene: -
j_gene: TRBJ2-7

CDR3nt: TGCAGCTTCCGAGGTACTAGCGCCTACGAGCAGTACTTC
CDR3aa: CSFRGTSAYEQYF
v_gene: TRBV29-1
abundance: -
d_gene: TRBD2
j_gene: TRBJ2-7

CDR3nt: TGCAGCGTTGTTGCGGGGCGTTCCTACGAGCAGTACTTC
CDR3aa: CSVVAGRSYEQYF
v_gene: TRBV29-1
abundance: -
d_gene: -
j_gene: TRBJ2-7

CDR3nt: TGCGCCAGCAGCCAAGGACCCCTCCTAGCGGGAATAAAAGAGACCCAGTACTTC
CDR3aa: CASSQGPLLAGIKETQYF
v_gene: TRBV4-1
abundance: few
d_gene: TRBD2
j_gene: TRBJ2-5

CDR3nt: TGCGCCAGCAGCCCTCAGACAGCGAACACTGAAGCTTTCTTT
CDR3aa: CASSPQTANTEAFF
v_gene: TRBV5-1
abundance: few
d_gene: -
j_gene: TRBJ1-1

CDR3nt: TGTGCCAGCAGTTGTGGACAGGGGTGGACTGAAGCTTTCTTT
CDR3aa: CASSCGQGWTEAFF
v_gene: TRBV28
abundance: -
d_gene: TRBD1
j_gene: TRBJ1-1